Listed below are T cell receptor beta chains from one sample, sequenced in a study of blood T cell repertoires in COVID-19. Only in-frame clones appear in the TCRdb table, and some are missing; sequencing was by immunoSEQ multiplex PCR. Of more than 95,000 clones listed, about 85% are singletons. The sequenced sample was peripheral blood. Every receptor here comes from an older man with active or convalescent COVID-19. Both conserved end residues are part of each CDR3. The D gene is left open where the match is weak. A clone size is listed for some rows: how often the clone was seen (once, few, many), or a class if it is expanded.

J	V	D	size	CDR3	DNA
TRBJ1-4	TRBV4-1	TRBD1	-	CASSQVRGPSEKLFF	TGCGCCAGCAGCCAAGTAAGGGGGCCTAGTGAAAAACTGTTTTTT
TRBJ1-2	TRBV11-2	-	-	CASSLDRWGGYTF	TGTGCCAGCAGCTTAGATCGGTGGGGCGGCTACACCTTC
TRBJ1-5	TRBV19	TRBD1	-	CASSSPGQGDQPQHF	TGTGCCAGTAGTAGCCCCGGACAGGGGGATCAGCCCCAGCATTTT
TRBJ1-2	TRBV18	TRBD1	-	CASSPYSPGQGADNYGYTF	TGTGCCAGCTCACCGTATTCTCCGGGACAGGGGGCCGATAACTATGGCTACACCTTC
TRBJ1-1	TRBV3-1/TRBV3-2	-	-	CASSQVRNTEAFF	TGTGCCAGCAGCCAAGTTAGGAACACTGAAGCTTTCTTT
TRBJ1-1	TRBV5-1	TRBD1	-	CASSFTAGGMNTEAFF	TGCGCCAGCAGCTTCACGGCAGGGGGTATGAACACTGAAGCTTTCTTT
TRBJ2-7	TRBV19	TRBD1	once	CASSIGAGGYEQYF	TGTGCCAGTAGTATCGGGGCAGGGGGATACGAGCAGTACTTC
TRBJ1-5	TRBV6-2/TRBV6-3	-	-	CASSRHRVEGNQPQHF	TGTGCCAGCAGCCGCCACAGGGTGGAAGGCAATCAGCCCCAGCATTTT
TRBJ2-3	TRBV3-1/TRBV3-2	-	-	CASSYSFRPQYF	TGTGCCAGCAGCTATTCGTTCAGGCCGCAGTATTTT
TRBJ1-5	TRBV24-1	-	-	CATRGALNQPQHF	TGTGCCACCAGAGGGGCCCTAAATCAGCCCCAGCATTTT
TRBJ1-2	TRBV2	-	once	CASSEVGQGHYGYTF	TGTGCCAGCAGTGAAGTAGGGCAGGGGCACTATGGCTACACCTTC
TRBJ2-1	TRBV9	TRBD2	-	CASSVARSSGANEQFF	TGTGCCAGCAGCGTAGCCAGGTCTAGCGGGGCTAATGAGCAGTTCTTC
TRBJ2-5	TRBV7-9	TRBD2	-	CASSFGRGAPWSETQYF	TGTGCCAGCAGCTTTGGGCGGGGGGCCCCCTGGTCAGAGACCCAGTACTTC
TRBJ2-7	TRBV6-2/TRBV6-3	-	-	CASSWDFWSYEQYF	TGTGCCAGCAGTTGGGACTTTTGGTCCTACGAGCAGTACTTC
TRBJ2-5	TRBV5-1	TRBD2	-	CASSLTGAGDPAETQYF	TGCGCCAGCAGCTTGACCGGGGCGGGGGACCCCGCGGAGACCCAGTACTTC
TRBJ2-6	TRBV7-9	-	-	CASSSGALGANVLTF	TGTGCCAGCAGTTCAGGGGCGCTGGGGGCCAACGTCCTGACTTTC
TRBJ2-7	TRBV28	-	-	CATTGTHSYEQYF	TGTGCCACCACAGGTACCCACTCCTACGAGCAGTACTTC
TRBJ1-5	TRBV19	TRBD1	-	CASSIGGGQAQNQPQHF	TGTGCCAGTAGTATAGGAGGGGGACAGGCCCAAAATCAGCCCCAGCATTTT
TRBJ2-1	TRBV11-2	-	-	CASTGTLNEQFF	TGTGCCAGCACCGGGACACTCAATGAGCAGTTCTTC
TRBJ2-3	TRBV7-2	TRBD2	-	CASSSGTSGGLDLTDTQYF	TGTGCCAGCAGCTCCGGGACTAGCGGGGGCCTAGATCTCACAGATACGCAGTATTTT
TRBJ2-2	TRBV3-1/TRBV3-2	-	-	CASSQTNTGELFF	TGTGCCAGCAGCCAGACTAACACCGGGGAGCTGTTTTTT
TRBJ1-1	TRBV7-9	-	-	CASSLAYSSQGTFF	TGTGCCAGCAGCTTAGCGTACAGTTCCCAGGGGACTTTCTTT
TRBJ2-7	TRBV4-2	TRBD2	-	CASSQIAGSYEQYF	TGTGCCAGCAGCCAGATAGCGGGCTCCTACGAGCAGTACTTC
TRBJ1-6	TRBV27	TRBD1	-	CASSLSRDRVKSPLHF	TGTGCCAGCAGTTTATCCCGGGACAGGGTGAAATCACCCCTCCACTTT
TRBJ1-1	TRBV20-1	-	-	CSASQGTATEAFF	TGCAGTGCTAGTCAGGGAACAGCCACTGAAGCTTTCTTT
TRBJ1-2	TRBV3-1/TRBV3-2	-	-	CASSQDRQASGYTF	TGTGCCAGCAGCCAAGATCGACAGGCAAGCGGCTACACCTTC
TRBJ1-3	TRBV6-5	-	-	CASGSRHNTIYF	TGTGCCAGCGGCTCCAGACATAACACCATATATTTT
TRBJ2-1	TRBV9	TRBD1	-	CASSPGGEQFF	TGTGCCAGCAGCCCAGGGGGTGAGCAGTTCTTC
TRBJ1-2	TRBV6-5	TRBD1	once	CASSRWDRGGYGYTF	TGTGCCAGCAGCCGATGGGACAGGGGAGGGTATGGCTACACCTTC
TRBJ1-5	TRBV4-2	-	-	CASSQAGEGNQPQHF	TGTGCCAGCAGCCAAGCCGGGGAAGGCAATCAGCCCCAGCATTTT
TRBJ1-5	TRBV18	-	-	CASSPAELGGNQPQHF	TGTGCCAGCTCACCGGCTGAGTTGGGAGGCAATCAGCCCCAGCATTTT
TRBJ2-1	TRBV11-3	TRBD2	-	CASSLRTSGSNEQFF	TGTGCCAGCAGCTTAAGAACTAGCGGGAGTAATGAGCAGTTCTTC
TRBJ1-5	TRBV6-5	TRBD1	once	CASRPDRGVNQPQHF	TGTGCCAGCAGACCCGACAGGGGCGTCAATCAGCCCCAGCATTTT
TRBJ2-5	TRBV3-1/TRBV3-2	TRBD1	-	CASSPSTGKGQETQYF	TGTGCCAGCAGCCCTTCGACAGGGAAGGGGCAAGAGACCCAGTACTTC
TRBJ2-4	TRBV7-2	TRBD2	-	CASRNSGSYIQYF	TGTGCCAGCAGGAATAGCGGGAGTTACATTCAGTACTTC
TRBJ2-3	TRBV7-7	-	-	CASSQLGGGADTQYF	TGTGCCAGCAGCCAACTAGGGGGCGGGGCAGATACGCAGTATTTT
TRBJ1-6	TRBV4-2	TRBD1	-	CASRRIGGPYNSPLHF	TGTGCCAGCAGGAGGATAGGGGGCCCCTATAATTCACCCCTCCACTTT
TRBJ2-3	TRBV2	TRBD2	-	CASSENGGSTDTQYF	TGTGCCAGCAGTGAAAACGGGGGGTCCACAGATACGCAGTATTTT
TRBJ2-1	TRBV19	-	-	CASSIDYGQGYNEQFF	TGTGCCAGTAGTATAGATTACGGCCAGGGGTACAATGAGCAGTTCTTC
TRBJ2-2	TRBV7-6	-	-	CASSRLQANTGELFF	TGTGCCAGCAGTCGACTCCAAGCGAACACCGGGGAGCTGTTTTTT
TRBJ2-7	TRBV5-1	TRBD2	few	CASSLKVAGDYEQYF	TGCGCCAGCAGCTTGAAGGTCGCGGGGGACTACGAGCAGTACTTC
TRBJ2-5	TRBV3-1/TRBV3-2	-	-	CASSQDNPCQYF	TGTGCCAGCAGCCAAGATAATCCGTGCCAGTACTTC
TRBJ2-1	TRBV14	TRBD2	-	CASSQENVGRWFF	TGTGCCAGCAGCCAAGAGAATGTCGGGAGGTGGTTCTTC
TRBJ1-3	TRBV28	-	once	CASGGVSGNTIYF	TGTGCCAGCGGAGGGGTCTCTGGAAACACCATATATTTT
TRBJ1-2	TRBV28	TRBD1	-	CASSSTGTGGKTRYTF	TGTGCCAGCAGTTCGACCGGGACAGGGGGCAAGACGCGCTACACCTTC
TRBJ2-3	TRBV11-2	-	-	CASSFFRGLSTKPDTQYF	TGTGCCAGCAGCTTTTTTCGGGGTCTTTCCACGAAGCCAGATACGCAGTATTTT
TRBJ2-3	TRBV10-3	TRBD2	-	CAISESSTSGRADTQYF	TGTGCCATCAGTGAGTCGAGCACTAGCGGGAGAGCAGATACGCAGTATTTT
TRBJ1-2	TRBV18	-	once	CASSTARENYGYTF	TGTGCCAGCTCAACAGCAAGGGAGAACTATGGCTACACCTTC
TRBJ2-5	TRBV6-1	TRBD2	once	CASSVLASGTQETQYF	TGTGCCAGCAGTGTTTTGGCTAGCGGGACGCAAGAGACCCAGTACTTC
TRBJ2-7	TRBV6-5	TRBD2	once	CASSYRKGLATEQYF	TGTGCCAGCAGTTACCGGAAGGGACTAGCGACAGAGCAGTACTTC
TRBJ2-3	TRBV28	TRBD2	-	CASSSQRGGTDTQYF	TGTGCCAGCAGTTCCCAGCGGGGGGGCACAGATACGCAGTATTTT
TRBJ2-2	TRBV6-1	TRBD2	-	CASSGPAGGFSIGELFF	TGTGCCAGCAGTGGGCCAGCGGGGGGATTCTCCATCGGGGAGCTGTTTTTT